The 3 T cell receptor beta chains presented below share a single source sample, sequenced in a study of blood T cell repertoires in COVID-19. The protocol was immunoSEQ multiplex PCR, while the TCRdb copy is restricted to in-frame clones and leaves out a portion. Among under 250,000 clones listed, approximately 82% were seen once. Sequencing used peripheral blood. These TCRs come from a woman aged 65 to 85 with active or convalescent COVID-19.

CDR3 loop: CAISDIVGRYNEQFF. The CDR3 DNA reads TGTGCCATCAGTGATATTGTGGGCCGCTATAATGAGCAGTTCTTC. The chain recombines TRBV10-3 with TRBJ2-1; unclear D gene. The CDR3 has 15 amino acids. Germline V gives CDR1 ENHRY, CDR2 SYGVKD. Trimming shortened V by 3 bases and J by 7 bases, and 16 bases separated the two germline ends.

This clone has only a few counts. The chain joins TRBV3-1 (or the pseudogene TRBV3-2) to TRBJ1-6; the match to TRBD1 covers 10 bases. CDR1 and CDR2 from the germline V gene are LGHDT and YNNKEL (reference sequence). The CDR3 covers 16 residues. Trimming cost V 2 bases and J 6 bases; bases outside gene matches: 4. The CDR3 here is CASSQRGQGSNSPLHF. The DNA for the CDR3 is TGTGCCAGCAGCCAAAGGGGACAGGGGAGTAATTCACCCCTCCACTTT.

The J gene is TRBJ2-7, the V gene TRBV28; D is undetermined. The CDR3 contains 15 residues. Trimming shortened V by 1 base and J by 2 bases, and 12 bases separated the two germline ends. CDR1 MDHEN and CDR2 SYDVKM come from the germline V gene. Written as DNA, the CDR3 is TGTGCCAGCAGTTTATCGACCAGGTCCGCCTACGAGCAGTACTTC. Translation: CASSLSTRSAYEQYF.